Listed below are T cell receptor beta chains from one sample, sequenced in a study of T-cell reconstitution after alpha-beta-depleted transplantation in children. TCRdb reprocessed the PCR reads via MiXCR and lists one record per CDR3 protein. The profile shows fewer than 550,000 distinct CDR3 sequences, roughly 17% of them singletons. The sample here was PBMCs, mostly from graft donor cells, taken 360 days after TCRalphabeta/CD19-depleted stem cell transplant. These receptor sequences come from a boy in the first two years of life who had a stem cell transplant for Wiskott-Aldrich syndrome, so the T cells may come from the graft donor. The CDR3 runs from the conserved cysteine through the conserved F or W.

CDR3 protein	V gene	J gene
CSARLLGAGYEQYF	TRBV20-1	TRBJ2-7
CSVGVNYGYTF	TRBV29-1	TRBJ1-2
CASRPPGTAPYEQYF	TRBV11-2	TRBJ2-7
CSAGGPLEDTQYF	TRBV20-1	TRBJ2-3
CASSLFGPGSTGSAQYF	TRBV13	TRBJ2-5
CASSMDPVSNQPQHF	TRBV19	TRBJ1-5
CASSLFDRGPAFF	TRBV12-3/TRBV12-4	TRBJ1-1
CASSLDIGKNEQYF	TRBV5-1	TRBJ2-7
CASSFYQGGPYEQYF	TRBV5-1	TRBJ2-7
CAVKGQGKSGDEQFF	TRBV10-3	TRBJ2-1
CSAGLAGRAKNIQYF	TRBV20-1	TRBJ2-4
CASSIATGDTQYF	TRBV19	TRBJ2-3
CASSSLKREAFF	TRBV12-3/TRBV12-4	TRBJ1-1
CSAPRERGAKNIQYF	TRBV20-1	TRBJ2-4
CSVAAGTSTDTQYF	TRBV29-1	TRBJ2-3
CASSWDLNQPQHF	TRBV12-3/TRBV12-4	TRBJ1-5
CASSFLSGGGIYEQYF	TRBV7-9	TRBJ2-7
CASRNGNTEAFF	TRBV7-9	TRBJ1-1
CSSDRDQETQYF	TRBV29-1	TRBJ2-5
CASSTGVSYEQYF	TRBV18	TRBJ2-7
CASSENRGSTDTQYF	TRBV6-4	TRBJ2-3